The 19 T cell receptor beta chains listed next were all sequenced from one sample in a study of T cells after yellow fever vaccination. TCRdb passed the 5' RACE reads through MiXCR, listing each CDR3 protein once. This repertoire shows over 110,000 distinct CDR3 sequences, 7.7% found once; its top ten account for approximately 0.78%. The sample here was CD4+ T cells sorted from PBMCs, taken 5 days after the yellow fever booster vaccination. These receptors were collected from a man in his thirties or forties who received the YFV17D yellow fever vaccine.

This clonotype was counted between two and nine times. The genes are TRBV6-4 and TRBJ1-1, with 7 nucleotides matching TRBD1. Germline CDR1 reads MRHNA; CDR2 reads SNTAGT. The V and J ends lost 7 bases and 5 bases, in that order; junction bases with no gene match: 7. This CDR3 has 13 residues. The CDR3 sequence is CASTRGRGTEAFF. The CDR3, as DNA: TGTGCCAGCACCAGGGGCAGGGGGACTGAAGCTTTCTTT.

The table lists this clonotype with many counts. The rearrangement joins TRBV7-3 to TRBJ2-7; 8 bases agree with TRBD1. This CDR3 region has 15 residues. From germline, CDR1 is SGHTA and CDR2 FQGTGA. Trimming at V came to 0 bases and at J to 2 bases, leaving 3 bases not matched to a gene. CDR3 DNA sequence: TGTGCCAGCAGCTTAACTCCGGACAGGGCCTACGAGCAGTACTTC. It translates to CASSLTPDRAYEQYF.

Ten or more counts support this clonotype. This chain connects TRBV28 to TRBJ2-1, with D uncertain. Trimming stripped 4 bases from V and 6 bases from J, with 13 bases between. The CDR3 contains 14 residues. The V gene's germline CDR1 is MDHEN and CDR2 SYDVKM. CDR3 nucleotide sequence: TGTGCCAGCAGTTCTGCCCCCCTGCCCAATGAGCAGTTCTTC. It codes for CASSSAPLPNEQFF.

This clonotype has ten or more counts. The gene calls are TRBV7-2 and TRBJ2-3, with 10 bases lining up with TRBD2. Unmatched junction bases numbered 6, after V lost 1 base and J lost 5 bases. Germline V CDR1 and CDR2: SGHTA, FQGNSA. The CDR3 has 16 amino acids. The DNA for the CDR3 is TGTGCCAGCAGCTTAGGGGCTAGCGGGAGTCTAGATACGCAGTATTTT. Translated: CASSLGASGSLDTQYF. The full variable domain, with the rest looked up from reference TRBV7-2 and TRBJ2-3, is GAGVSQSPSNKVTEKGKDVELRCDPISGHTALYWYRQSLGQGLEFLIYFQGNSAPDKSGLPSDRFSAERTGGSVSTLTIQRTQQEDSAVYLCASSLGASGSLDTQYFGPGTRLTVL.

This clonotype appeared many times. This rearrangement joins TRBV5-1 to TRBJ2-1, with D perhaps TRBD2 (5 bases). This CDR3 spans 15 amino acids. Germline-derived CDR1 and CDR2 are SGHRS and YFSETQ. Trimming stripped 2 bases from V and 4 bases from J, with 13 bases between. The CDR3 DNA reads TGCGCCAGCAGCTTAGGGAGCGGACCTTACAATGAGCAGTTCTTC. It codes for CASSLGSGPYNEQFF.

This clonotype came up many times. The gene calls are TRBV20-1 and TRBJ2-7, with 8 bases that match TRBD2. There are 15 residues in the CDR3. Trimming at V came to 0 bases and at J to 4 bases, leaving 8 bases not matched to a gene. The germline CDR1 and CDR2 sequences are DFQATT and SNEGSKA (reference sequence). The DNA of the CDR3 is TGCAGTGCTAGAGACGGGAGCGGGAGAAGATACGAGCAGTACTTC. It translates to CSARDGSGRRYEQYF.

In its sample, this clonotype was seen many times. The chain uses TRBV20-1 and TRBJ2-1, with D possibly being TRBD1 or TRBD2 (5 bases each). Trimming removed 5 bases at V and 4 bases at J, with 15 bases between. CDR1 and CDR2 from the germline V gene are DFQATT and SNEGSKA (reference sequence). The CDR3 loop spans 14 amino acids. The CDR3 DNA reads TGCAGTGCTCGAAAGTGGGACGGTTACAATGAGCAGTTCTTC. It yields the protein CSARKWDGYNEQFF.

In this sample, this clonotype turned up many times. The chain carries TRBV6-2 or TRBV6-3 and TRBJ1-5, with TRBD1 as a possible D gene (6 bases). The V end was cut by 8 bases, the J end by 7 bases, with 12 bases between. CDR1 is MNHEY, CDR2 SVGEGT, per germline. There are 12 residues in the CDR3. The CDR3 nucleotides read TGTGCCAGCCTGTCTCAGGGGCAGCCCCAGCATTTT. This codes for CASLSQGQPQHF.

The J gene is TRBJ1-3, the V gene TRBV12-3 or TRBV12-4; TRBD1 is a possible D gene (6 bases). The CDR3 covers 15 residues. Trimming took off 1 base at V and 4 bases at J, with 11 bases between the two ends. The chain's CDR3 is CASSLGGAQGNTIYF. CDR3 nucleotides: TGTGCCAGCAGTTTAGGGGGGGCACAAGGAAACACCATATATTTT.

The sample holds many counts of this clonotype. V gene TRBV18 combines with J gene TRBJ1-2, with TRBD1 identical over 10 bases. CDR1 is KGHSH and CDR2 is LQKENI in the germline V gene. Losses at the gene ends were 4 bases for V and 11 bases for J; bases not matched to a gene: 7. The CDR3 has 13 amino acids. CDR3 DNA: TGTGCCAGCTCACAACCGGGACAGGGGACGTACACCTTC. Its translation: CASSQPGQGTYTF.

This clonotype was picked up many times. The chain carries TRBV20-1 and TRBJ2-7, with D perhaps assigned TRBD1 or TRBD2 (6 bases each). Trimming stripped 2 bases from V and 1 base from J, with 9 bases between. The CDR3 extends over 13 amino acids. The germline gives CDR1 DFQATT, CDR2 SNEGSKA (reference sequence). DNA for the CDR3: TGCAGTGCTAGACGGGGGCAGTCCTACGAGCAGTACTTC. This encodes CSARRGQSYEQYF.

There are many counts of this clonotype. The V call is TRBV6-5, the J call TRBJ2-4; 8 nucleotides agree with TRBD1. V lost 0 bases and J lost 0; bases outside the gene matches: 4. The germline gives CDR1 MNHEY, CDR2 SVGAGI. This CDR3 has 17 residues. The CDR3: CASSYSSTGVAKNIQYF. The CDR3 DNA reads TGTGCCAGCAGTTACTCGTCGACAGGGGTAGCCAAAAACATTCAGTACTTC.

This clonotype appeared many times. The chain couples TRBV19 to TRBJ2-2, with no clear D. The CDR3 is 16 amino acids. CDR1 and CDR2 from the germline V gene are LNHDA and SQIVND (reference sequence). Trimming shortened V by 0 bases and J by 3 bases, and 11 bases separated the two germline ends. The DNA for the CDR3 is TGTGCCAGTAGTATAGATCCAGCTTCATACACCGGGGAGCTGTTTTTT. It yields the protein CASSIDPASYTGELFF.

Ten or more counts support this clonotype. The CDR3, as DNA: TGTGCCAGCAGTTCGGGACAGCTCAACAATGAGCAGTTCTTC. This encodes CASSSGQLNNEQFF. V is TRBV7-7 and J is TRBJ2-1, with 7 bases that match TRBD1. The V and J ends lost 6 bases and 5 bases, in that order; junction bases with no gene match: 7. Germline CDR1 reads SSHAT; CDR2 reads FNYEAQ (reference sequence). This CDR3 spans 14 amino acids.

In this sample, this clonotype turned up many times. The CDR3 bases are TGTGCCAGCAGTTTTAATAGCGGGAGGGCCGGAGATACGCAGTATTTT. Encoded protein: CASSFNSGRAGDTQYF. The chain links TRBV12-3 or TRBV12-4 to TRBJ2-3; TRBD2 agrees at 11 bases. The trim removed 3 bases at V and 5 bases at J, leaving 7 bases unmatched. CDR3 length: 16 residues.

This clonotype was seen more than once but under ten times. The chain has TRBV29-1 and TRBJ1-2; TRBD1 matches 7 bases. CDR1 is SQVTM, CDR2 ANQGSEA, per germline. With 4 bases clipped from V and 0 bases from J, the junction kept 8 bases outside the gene matches. This CDR3 comprises 15 residues. CDR3 DNA sequence: TGCAGCGTTGGGGCCCAAGGACAGGCTAACTATGGCTACACCTTC. It specifies CSVGAQGQANYGYTF.

This clonotype has a count of ten or more. The J gene is TRBJ2-7, the V gene TRBV20-1, with 7 bases lining up with TRBD2. This CDR3 spans 14 amino acids. The V gene end was trimmed by 1 base and the J gene end by 3 bases; junction bases not matched to a gene: 6. Germline V gives CDR1 DFQATT, CDR2 SNEGSKA (reference sequence). Here the CDR3 reads CSARGGGASYEQYF. CDR3 coding DNA: TGCAGTGCTAGAGGGGGAGGGGCCAGCTACGAGCAGTACTTC.

This clonotype was seen many times. J is TRBJ2-7 and V is TRBV6-1, with D possibly matching TRBD2 (6 bases). Between the trimmed V and J ends, which lost 8 bases and 0 bases, there was a span of 14 bases. Germline V gene lookup returns CDR1 MNHNS and CDR2 SASEGT. The length of the CDR3 is 14 residues. CDR3 bases: TGTGCCAGCGCCATAGCGGATCGCTCCTACGAGCAGTACTTC. It encodes CASAIADRSYEQYF.

At least ten counts were recorded for this clonotype. The V call is TRBV3-1, the J call TRBJ1-5, with D unclear. Trimming took 1 base from V and 3 from J, leaving 10 bases between them. Looked up from germline, CDR1 is LGHDT and CDR2 is YNNKEL (reference sequence). The CDR3 covers 15 residues. The CDR3 spells CASSQGRILNQPQHF. For the CDR3, the DNA is TGTGCCAGCAGCCAAGGGAGGATCCTCAATCAGCCCCAGCATTTT.